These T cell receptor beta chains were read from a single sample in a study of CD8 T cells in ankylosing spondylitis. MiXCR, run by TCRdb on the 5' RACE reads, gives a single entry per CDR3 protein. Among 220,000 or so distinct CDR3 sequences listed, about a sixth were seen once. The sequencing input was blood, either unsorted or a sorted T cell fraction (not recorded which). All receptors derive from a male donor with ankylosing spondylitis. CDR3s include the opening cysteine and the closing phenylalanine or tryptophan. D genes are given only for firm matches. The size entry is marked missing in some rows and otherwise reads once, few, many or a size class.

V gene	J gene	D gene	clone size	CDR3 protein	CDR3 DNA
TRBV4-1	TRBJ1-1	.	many	CASSLVDRNTEAFF	TGCGCCAGCAGCCTTGTGGACAGGAACACTGAAGCTTTCTTT
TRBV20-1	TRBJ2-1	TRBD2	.	CSARTSGNYGNEQFF	TGCAGTGCTAGGACTAGCGGGAACTATGGCAATGAGCAGTTCTTC
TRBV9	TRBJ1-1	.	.	CASSVVGGRTEAFF	TGTGCCAGCAGCGTAGTGGGGGGACGGACTGAAGCTTTCTTT
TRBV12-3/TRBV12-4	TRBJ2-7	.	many	CASSFGAEQYF	TGTGCCAGCAGTTTCGGGGCCGAGCAGTACTTC
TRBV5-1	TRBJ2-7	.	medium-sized	CASSPWTVTGVLTALSYEQYF	TGCGCCAGCAGCCCATGGACAGTTACGGGGGTCCTGACGGCCCTCTCCTACGAGCAGTACTTC
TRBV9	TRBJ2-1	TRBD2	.	CASSVGGGLAGDEQFF	TGTGCCAGCAGCGTAGGGGGGGGACTAGCGGGAGATGAGCAGTTCTTC
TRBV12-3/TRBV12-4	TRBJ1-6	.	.	CASSPGARENNSPLHF	TGTGCCAGCAGTCCAGGGGCACGGGAGAACAATTCACCCCTCCACTTT
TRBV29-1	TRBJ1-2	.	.	CSVLRGHGYTF	TGCAGCGTATTGAGAGGGCATGGCTACACCTTC
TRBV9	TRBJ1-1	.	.	CASSPGHPNTEAFF	TGTGCCAGCAGTCCGGGACACCCGAACACTGAAGCTTTCTTT
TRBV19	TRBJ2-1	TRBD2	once	CASRLAGGEDSYNEQFF	TGTGCCAGTAGGTTAGCGGGAGGGGAAGACTCCTACAATGAGCAGTTCTTC
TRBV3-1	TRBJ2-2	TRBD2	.	CASRATAGGRTGELFF	TGTGCCAGCCGAGCCACGGCGGGGGGTAGGACCGGGGAGCTGTTTTTT
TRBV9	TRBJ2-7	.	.	CASSVGGSAISSYEQYF	TGTGCCAGCAGCGTAGGTGGTAGCGCCATTTCTTCCTACGAGCAGTACTTC
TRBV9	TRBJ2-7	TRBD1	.	CASSGEGAGSYEQYF	TGTGCCAGCAGCGGAGAGGGGGCCGGCTCCTACGAGCAGTACTTC
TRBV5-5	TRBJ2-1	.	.	CASSPGPDTYNEQFF	TGTGCCAGCAGCCCAGGGCCGGACACGTACAATGAGCAGTTCTTC
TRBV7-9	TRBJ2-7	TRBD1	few	CASSLVGTETYEQYF	TGTGCCAGCAGCTTAGTTGGGACAGAAACCTACGAGCAGTACTTC
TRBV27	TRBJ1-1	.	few	CASSSPGRNTEAFF	TGTGCCAGCAGTTCCCCTGGCAGGAACACTGAAGCTTTCTTT
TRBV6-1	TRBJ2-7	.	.	CASSEQGRSYEQYF	TGTGCCAGCAGTGAACAGGGTAGATCCTACGAGCAGTACTTC
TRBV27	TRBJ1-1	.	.	CASSLALSWTEAFF	TGTGCCAGCAGTTTGGCGCTTTCGTGGACTGAAGCTTTCTTT
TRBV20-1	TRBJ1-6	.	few	CSAGRDGLLGDSPLHF	TGCAGTGCTGGAAGGGACGGTCTACTCGGGGATTCACCCCTCCACTTT
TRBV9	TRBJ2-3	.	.	CASSAPGGTDTQYF	TGTGCCAGCAGCGCACCTGGAGGCACAGATACGCAGTATTTT
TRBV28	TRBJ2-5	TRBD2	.	CASSPWRLAGERETQYF	TGTGCCAGCAGCCCCTGGAGACTAGCGGGAGAACGAGAGACCCAGTACTTC
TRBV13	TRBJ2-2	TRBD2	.	CASSSGLANTGELFF	TGTGCCAGCAGCTCGGGACTAGCCAACACCGGGGAGCTGTTTTTT
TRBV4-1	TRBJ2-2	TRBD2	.	CASSQGPPGGVNGELFF	TGCGCCAGCAGCCAAGGCCCCCCCGGGGGGGTGAACGGGGAGCTGTTTTTT
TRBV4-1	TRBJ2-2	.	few	CASSQEAGGYTGELFF	TGCGCCAGCAGCCAAGAAGCAGGGGGGTACACCGGGGAGCTGTTTTTT
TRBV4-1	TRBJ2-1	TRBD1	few	CASSLTGGIGNEQFF	TGCGCCAGCAGCTTGACAGGGGGCATTGGCAATGAGCAGTTCTTC
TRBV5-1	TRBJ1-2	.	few	CASSLNVADGYTF	TGCGCCAGCAGCTTGAATGTGGCTGATGGCTACACCTTC
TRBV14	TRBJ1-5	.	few	CASSQGPICNQPQHF	TGTGCCAGCAGCCAAGGTCCCATATGCAATCAGCCCCAGCATTTT
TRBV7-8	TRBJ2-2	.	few	CASSLGSGSVNTGELFF	TGTGCCAGCAGCTTAGGGTCTGGTAGCGTGAACACCGGGGAGCTGTTTTTT
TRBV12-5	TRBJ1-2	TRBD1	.	CASGLVPDRGDGYTF	TGTGCTAGTGGTTTGGTACCCGACAGGGGTGATGGCTACACCTTC
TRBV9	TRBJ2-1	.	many	CASSEGPAPTNEQFF	TGTGCCAGCAGCGAGGGCCCCGCCCCAACCAATGAGCAGTTCTTC
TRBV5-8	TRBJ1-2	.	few	CASSFSSLGGYGYTF	TGTGCCAGCAGCTTTAGTTCATTGGGAGGCTATGGCTACACCTTC
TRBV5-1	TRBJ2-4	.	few	CASSIDRDGSNIQYF	TGCGCCAGCAGCATCGACCGTGATGGGAGTAACATTCAGTACTTC
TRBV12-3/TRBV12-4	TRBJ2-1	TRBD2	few	CASSFTGLADNEQFF	TGTGCCAGCAGTTTTACGGGACTAGCGGATAATGAGCAGTTCTTC
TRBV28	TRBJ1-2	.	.	CASSSRGTNYGYTF	TGTGCCAGCAGCTCCCGAGGAACTAACTATGGCTACACCTTC
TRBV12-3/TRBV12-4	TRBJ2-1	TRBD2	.	CASSDGTSGRGEQFF	TGTGCCAGCAGTGACGGGACTAGCGGGAGGGGGGAGCAGTTCTTC